Listed below are T cell receptor beta chains from one sample, sequenced in a study of identical twins. A single record per CDR3 protein comes from TCRdb applying MiXCR to the 5' RACE reads. This table holds approximately 240,000 distinct CDR3 sequences, roughly an eighth found once. The sequenced material came from memory (CD45RO+) T cells sorted from blood. Receptors originate from a woman between 18 and 30 years old in good health. Both conserved end residues are part of each CDR3. Fields, in order: D gene, J gene, clone size, V gene, CDR3 DNA, CDR3 protein. D genes are given only for firm matches. Expanded clones get a size class; other rows say once, few or many, or leave the size out.

>NA|TRBJ2-5|few|TRBV7-9
TGTGCCAGCAGCTACCAGGGGGGAGAAGAGACCCAGTACTTC
CASSYQGGEETQYF
>NA|TRBJ2-1|NA|TRBV20-1
TGCAGTGCCCCCACCCCATCCGGGGTGGTTGGGGAGCAGTTCTTC
CSAPTPSGVVGEQFF
>NA|TRBJ2-5|many|TRBV20-1
TGCAGTGCCGCCGGGCGGGACGTTGGAGAGACCCAGTACTTC
CSAAGRDVGETQYF
>TRBD2|TRBJ2-1|once|TRBV15
TGTGCCACCAGCAGAGGCGGGACTAGGATTGAGCAGTTCTTC
CATSRGGTRIEQFF
>NA|TRBJ2-5|NA|TRBV3-1
TGTGCCAGCAGCAGCAGACAGCAAGAGACCCAGTACTTC
CASSSRQQETQYF
>TRBD1|TRBJ2-2|NA|TRBV19
TGTGCCAGTAGTCCCCACAGGGGGCGCGGCACCGGGGAGCTGTTTTTT
CASSPHRGRGTGELFF
>TRBD2|TRBJ2-7|NA|TRBV6-2/TRBV6-3
TGTGCCAGCTCCAGGAGCGGGATCTACGAGCAGTACTTC
CASSRSGIYEQYF
>NA|TRBJ2-7|many|TRBV15
TGTGCCACCAGCAGACCCATAGGGGAGGCAGGGAGCTACGAGCAGTACTTC
CATSRPIGEAGSYEQYF
>TRBD1|TRBJ1-2|NA|TRBV27
TGTGCCAGCAGTTTCCGGACAGGGGGTATAGGCTACACCTTC
CASSFRTGGIGYTF
>NA|TRBJ1-1|NA|TRBV19
TGTGCGAGTGGGTGGCCTCTTGAAGCTTTCTTT
CASGWPLEAFF
>NA|TRBJ2-1|many|TRBV20-1
TGCAGTGCTCAGGGCGTCAATGAGCAGTTCTTC
CSAQGVNEQFF
>NA|TRBJ2-1|NA|TRBV12-3/TRBV12-4
TGTGCCAGCAGCCTGAACGTCGGTTACAATGAGCAGTTCTTC
CASSLNVGYNEQFF
>TRBD2|TRBJ2-2|NA|TRBV6-2/TRBV6-3
TGTGCCAGACTAGCGGGTTTGAACACCGGGGAGCTGTTTTTT
CARLAGLNTGELFF
>TRBD1|TRBJ2-1|many|TRBV3-1
TGTGCCAGCAGCCAAGAGGTTGGGACAGGGGTCCCATATGAGCAGTTCTTC
CASSQEVGTGVPYEQFF
>NA|TRBJ1-4|NA|TRBV2
TGTGCCAGCACTCTGGTCAGCCCCCTGGAAAAACTGTTTTTT
CASTLVSPLEKLFF
>TRBD2|TRBJ2-5|NA|TRBV7-2
TGTGCCAGCAGCCCGCCGGGACTAGCGGGATTAGAGACCCAGTACTTC
CASSPPGLAGLETQYF
>TRBD1|TRBJ2-5|few|TRBV10-3
TGTGCCATCAGTACCCGTCTTGGGACAGAAGAGACCCAGTACTTC
CAISTRLGTEETQYF
>NA|TRBJ2-2|few|TRBV9
TGTGCCAGCAGCGTAGGATCGGGGGGCTTCGGGGAGCTGTTTTTT
CASSVGSGGFGELFF
>NA|TRBJ1-2|NA|TRBV5-1
TGCGCCAGCAGTCTAAAAGGGGAAGGCTATGGCTACACCTTC
CASSLKGEGYGYTF
>NA|TRBJ2-3|many|TRBV29-1
TGCAGCGTTGAGGGTGACTCCCTCGGCGGGACAGATACGCAGTATTTT
CSVEGDSLGGTDTQYF
>TRBD1|TRBJ2-7|NA|TRBV20-1
TGCAGTGCTGACCTCCGGGACAGGGGCGCACTCGAGCAGTACTTC
CSADLRDRGALEQYF
>NA|TRBJ1-4|many|TRBV7-3
TGTGCCAGCAGCGCCCGGCGGGTGGAAGGGGAAAAACTGTTTTTT
CASSARRVEGEKLFF
>TRBD1|TRBJ2-5|NA|TRBV4-2
TGTGCCAGCAGCCAAAACCGGGACAGGGTTTCGACCCAGTACTTC
CASSQNRDRVSTQYF
>NA|TRBJ2-2|NA|TRBV18
TGTGCCAGCTCCCTAAGCGGTGCAGGGATGGGCACCGGGGAGCTGTTTTTT
CASSLSGAGMGTGELFF
>TRBD2|TRBJ2-1|many|TRBV7-9
TGTGCCAGCAATCTAGCGGGGGAAGGCAATGAGCAGTTCTTC
CASNLAGEGNEQFF
>NA|TRBJ2-6|few|TRBV6-5
TGTGCCACCAAACAGGTGGCCAACGTCCTGACTTTC
CATKQVANVLTF
>TRBD2|TRBJ2-7|NA|TRBV6-1
TGTGCCAGCAGTCCCGGACTAGCTGGGGGTAGCTCCTACGAGCAGTACTTC
CASSPGLAGGSSYEQYF
>NA|TRBJ1-4|few|TRBV20-1
TGCAGTGCTAGGGGGGAGGAAATTACTGAAAAACTGTTTTTT
CSARGEEITEKLFF
>NA|TRBJ2-2|few|TRBV11-2
TGTGCCAGCTGGGACAAGAACACCGGGGAGCTGTTTTTT
CASWDKNTGELFF
>NA|TRBJ2-1|once|TRBV15
TGTGCCACCAGCAGAGATCGAGGTGGCGGGACCAATGAGCAGTTCTTC
CATSRDRGGGTNEQFF
>NA|TRBJ2-2|NA|TRBV5-4
TGTGCCAGCAGCTTGGGGGGCCCGGGCCACACCGGGGAGCTGTTTTTT
CASSLGGPGHTGELFF
>NA|TRBJ2-3|many|TRBV7-8
TGTGCCAGCAGCTTAGAAGCGGAAATCACAGATACGCAGTATTTT
CASSLEAEITDTQYF
>NA|TRBJ2-7|NA|TRBV10-3
TGTGCCATCAGTGCGAGCAGGGTACCCTACGAGCAGTACTTC
CAISASRVPYEQYF